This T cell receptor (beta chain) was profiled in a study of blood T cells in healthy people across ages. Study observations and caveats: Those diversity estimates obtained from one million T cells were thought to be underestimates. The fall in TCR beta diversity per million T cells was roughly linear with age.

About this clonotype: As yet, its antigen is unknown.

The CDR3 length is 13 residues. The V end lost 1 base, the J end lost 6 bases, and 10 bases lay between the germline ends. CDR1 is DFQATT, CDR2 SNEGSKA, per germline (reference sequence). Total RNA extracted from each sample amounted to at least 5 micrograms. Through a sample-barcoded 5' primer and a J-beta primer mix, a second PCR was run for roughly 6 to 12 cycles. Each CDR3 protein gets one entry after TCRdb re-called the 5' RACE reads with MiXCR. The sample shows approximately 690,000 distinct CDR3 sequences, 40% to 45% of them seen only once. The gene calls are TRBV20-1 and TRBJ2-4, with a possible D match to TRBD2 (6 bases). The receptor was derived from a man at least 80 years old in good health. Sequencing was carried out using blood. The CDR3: CSARVGGANIQYF. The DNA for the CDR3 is TGCAGTGCTAGAGTCGGAGGGGCAAACATTCAGTACTTC.